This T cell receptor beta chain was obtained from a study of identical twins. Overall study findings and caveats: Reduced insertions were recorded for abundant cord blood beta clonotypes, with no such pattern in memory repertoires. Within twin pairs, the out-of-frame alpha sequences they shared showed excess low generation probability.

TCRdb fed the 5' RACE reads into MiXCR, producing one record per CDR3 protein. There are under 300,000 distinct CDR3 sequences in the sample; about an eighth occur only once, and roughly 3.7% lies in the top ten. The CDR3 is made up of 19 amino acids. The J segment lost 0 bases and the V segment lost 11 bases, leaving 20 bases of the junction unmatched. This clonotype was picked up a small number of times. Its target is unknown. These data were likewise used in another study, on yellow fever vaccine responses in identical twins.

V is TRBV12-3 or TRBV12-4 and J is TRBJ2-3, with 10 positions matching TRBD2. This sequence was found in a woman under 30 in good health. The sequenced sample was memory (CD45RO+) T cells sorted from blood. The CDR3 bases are TGTGCCTTCTGTTTGCTAGCGGGAGTCCCATACAGGAGCACAGATACGCAGTATTTT. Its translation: CAFCLLAGVPYRSTDTQYF.